This record concerns one TCR beta chain sequence. CDR1 is GTSNPN and CDR2 is SVGIG in the germline V gene (reference sequence). This CDR3 has 14 residues. V lost 0 bases and J lost 4; bases outside the gene matches: 5. Sequencing was performed with immunoSEQ multiplex PCR; in TCRdb, only in-frame clones are kept and a portion is missing. The table shows more than 5,500 clones, with roughly 78% occurring only once. The data belong to a study of regulatory and conventional T cells in RAG deficiency. Another study also made use of these data, one on regulatory T cells. As that study records: The primer mix had 52 TRBV and 13 TRBJ primers. In patients, unique TRB V-J pairs were restricted and V/J usage skewed, especially in Tregs.

What was sequenced was CD8+ T cells sorted from blood. The chain joins TRBV30 to TRBJ2-7; 8 bases agree with TRBD1. The source of this sequence is a human donor in good health. The CDR3 nucleotides read TGTGCCTGGAGTGTAATGCAGGGGGCTTACGAGCAGTACTTC. This translates into CAWSVMQGAYEQYF.